What follows are 18 T cell receptor beta chains derived from one specimen sequenced in a study of regulatory T cells in long-lasting Graves disease. To make TCR beta libraries, researchers used iRepertoire HTBI primers and Arm-PCR of CDR3 regions. TCRdb itself ran the multiplex PCR reads through MiXCR, one entry per CDR3 protein. The sample carries about 470,000 distinct CDR3 sequences, about 20% recorded once. Stated time point: persistent/refractory GD, antithyroid drugs over 5 years with positive TRAb. RNA from PBMCs was the source of the TCR library. This material consisted of peripheral blood mononuclear cells (PBMCs), taken when the disease was refractory, from a patient treated with antithyroid drugs. These receptors all come from a female donor with Graves disease.

This clonotype was observed a few times. This chain joins TRBV5-1 and TRBJ1-2; D gene unclear. The CDR3 contains 15 residues. V lost 5 bases and J 4 bases, leaving 18 bases between the germline ends. The germline gives CDR1 SGHRS, CDR2 YFSETQ. CDR3 loop: CASSTVEGTSYGYTF. CDR3 nucleotide sequence: TGCGCCAGCAGTACCGTGGAGGGAACCTCCTATGGCTACACCTTC.

This clonotype appeared a few times. Germline and junction disagree at one end, which may indicate a read error. The gene calls are TRBV7-7 and TRBJ2-7, with 8 positions matching TRBD2. This CDR3 has 15 amino acids. Germline CDR1 SSHAT, CDR2 FNYEAQ (reference sequence). The CDR3 DNA sequence: TGTGCTAGCAGCCTCCAAGCGGGAGCGCCGCACGAGCAGTACTTC. Residues: CASSLQAGAPHEQYF.

In its sample, this clonotype was seen many times. The chain couples TRBV6-1 to TRBJ1-5; D unresolved. The germline gives CDR1 MNHNS, CDR2 SASEGT. The CDR3 covers 15 residues. The V gene lost 5 bases and the J gene lost 2 bases, with 13 bases spanning the gap. The CDR3 spells CASSISRTGNQPQHF. As DNA, the CDR3 is TGTGCCAGCAGTATCTCCCGGACGGGCAATCAGCCCCAGCATTTT.

V is TRBV6-4 and J is TRBJ1-5, with D possibly matching TRBD1 (5 bases). V lost 5 bases to trimming and J lost 3 bases, with 8 bases between them. CDR3 length: 13 amino acids. CDR1 is MRHNA, CDR2 SNTAGT, per germline. The CDR3 DNA sequence: TGTGCCAGCAGTCAGGGTCCCAATCAGCCCCAGCATTTT. It specifies CASSQGPNQPQHF.

The rearrangement uses TRBV30 and TRBJ2-7; a possible D gene is TRBD1 (6 bases). Germline V gene data show CDR1 as GTSNPN and CDR2 as SVGIG (reference sequence). This CDR3 is built from 11 residues. With 4 bases removed from V and 3 bases from J, the gap between germline ends came to 7 bases. The CDR3 nucleotides read TGTGCCTGGACAGGGGACTACGAGCAGTACTTC. It encodes CAWTGDYEQYF.

This clonotype has more than one count but fewer than ten. The chain combines TRBV11-2 with TRBJ1-1; D is uncertain. The V gene's germline CDR1 is SGHAT and CDR2 FQNNGV. V lost 0 bases, J lost 11 bases, and 4 bases lay in between. This CDR3 is 10 amino acids long. The CDR3 loop is CASSLDRAFF. In nucleotides, the CDR3 is TGTGCCAGCAGCTTAGATCGGGCTTTCTTT.

The genes are TRBV30 and TRBJ1-3; the D is unclear. The CDR3 covers 17 residues. V gave up 4 bases and J gave up 0 bases, with 19 bases separating them. Germline V gives CDR1 GTSNPN, CDR2 SVGIG (reference sequence). The CDR3 sequence: CAWTPMGRLLSGNTIYF. CDR3 in DNA: TGTGCCTGGACCCCGATGGGGAGGCTCCTCTCTGGAAACACCATATATTTT.

J is TRBJ1-2 and V is TRBV19; TRBD1 matches at 10 bases. Unmatched junction bases numbered 9, after V lost 9 bases and J lost 2 bases. This CDR3 region has 15 residues. Germline V gene data show CDR1 as LNHDA and CDR2 as SQIVND (reference sequence). CDR3 in amino acids: CASNRRTGGNYGYTF. The DNA for the CDR3 is TGTGCCAGCAACCGTAGGACAGGGGGAAACTATGGCTACACCTTC.

In this sample, this clonotype turned up many times. V usage is TRBV20-1 and J usage is TRBJ2-4, with unresolved D. CDR3 length equals 13 residues. Trimming took off 6 bases at V and 1 base at J, with 10 bases between the two ends. Looked up from germline, CDR1 is DFQATT and CDR2 is SNEGSKA (reference sequence). This chain's CDR3 is CSASAMAKNIQYF. The CDR3 coding sequence is TGCAGTGCCTCCGCGATGGCCAAAAACATTCAGTACTTC.

This rearrangement joins TRBV27 to TRBJ2-5; TRBD2 matches 8 bases. CDR1 is MNHEY and CDR2 is SMNVEV in the germline V gene (reference sequence). The CDR3 covers 16 residues. The junction had 14 bases not matched to a gene; V was cut back by 6 bases and J by 5 bases. CDR3 coding DNA: TGTGCCAGCAGCTACATAGGACCGGGAGGGAGGGAGACCCAGTACTTC. Its protein product is CASSYIGPGGRETQYF.

Ten or more counts support this clonotype. This rearrangement joins TRBV20-1 to TRBJ2-5; 10 bases align to TRBD2. The trim removed 5 bases at V and 1 base at J, leaving 7 bases unmatched. This CDR3 contains 15 residues. Per germline, CDR1 DFQATT and CDR2 SNEGSKA (reference sequence). CDR3 amino acids: CSASRTSGFQETQYF. The DNA of the CDR3 is TGCAGTGCTTCCAGGACTAGCGGCTTCCAAGAGACCCAGTACTTC.

This chain uses TRBV6-1 with TRBJ1-1; TRBD1 might be the D (5 bases). The CDR3 has 11 residues. CDR1 is MNHNS and CDR2 is SASEGT in the germline V gene. Trimming shortened V by 10 bases and J by 6 bases, and 12 bases separated the two germline ends. The CDR3 reads CATIGAAEAFF. CDR3 nucleotide sequence: TGTGCCACTATCGGGGCTGCTGAAGCTTTCTTT.

The gene calls are TRBV7-8 and TRBJ2-3, with 8 bases aligning to TRBD1. Germline V CDR1 and CDR2: SGHVS, FQNEAQ. The V gene end was trimmed by 6 bases and the J gene end by 0 bases; junction bases not matched to a gene: 14. CDR3 size: 18 residues. CDR3 sequence reads: CASSEGAGGFLSTDTQYF. The CDR3 DNA is TGTGCCAGCAGTGAAGGCGCAGGGGGCTTTCTTAGCACAGATACGCAGTATTTT.

This clonotype was detected a few times. The rearrangement links TRBV11-2 to TRBJ2-3; D is unclear. The CDR3 totals 12 residues. Germline CDR1 and CDR2: SGHAT and FQNNGV. V was shortened by 6 bases and J by 5 bases, with 9 bases between the two germline ends. CDR3 sequence reads: CASSDGQDTQYF. In nucleotides, the CDR3 is TGTGCCAGCAGTGATGGGCAAGATACGCAGTATTTT.

This clonotype has a count of ten or more. J is TRBJ2-7 and V is TRBV28; perhaps TRBD1 as D (6 bases). The CDR3 has 14 residues. Germline CDR1 MDHEN, CDR2 SYDVKM. V was clipped by 6 bases and J by 5 bases, with 17 bases between them. DNA for the CDR3: TGTGCCAGCAGCACTACAGGGTCTGTGGACGAGCAGTACTTC. Its protein is CASSTTGSVDEQYF. Filled out from reference TRBV28 and TRBJ2-7, the complete variable domain reads DVKVTQSSRYLVKRTGEKVFLECVQDMDHENMFWYRQDPGLGLRLIYFSYDVKMKEKGDIPEGYSVSREKKERFSLILESASTNQTSMYLCASSTTGSVDEQYFGPGTRLTVT.

This clonotype has at least ten counts. The gene calls are TRBV7-9 and TRBJ2-7; the D gene is possibly TRBD1 (5 bases). The ends were cut back, 2 bases at V and 5 bases at J, with 16 bases in the middle. CDR1 is SEHNR, CDR2 FQNEAQ, per germline (reference sequence). CDR3 size: 15 residues. CDR3 nucleotide sequence: TGTGCCAGCAGCTTATCTCCCCAGGGTGTCCACGAGCAGTACTTC. Translating it yields CASSLSPQGVHEQYF.

This clonotype appeared many times. The V and J genes are TRBV28 and TRBJ2-2, with no clear D. Germline CDR1 MDHEN, CDR2 SYDVKM. The CDR3 is 12 residues long. V was cut by 5 bases and J by 7 bases, with 8 bases left in between. CDR3: CASSPWDGELFF. In DNA form, the CDR3 reads TGTGCCAGCAGTCCATGGGACGGGGAGCTGTTTTTT.

This clonotype was found many times. The gene calls are TRBV7-6 and TRBJ2-7, with 7 bases fitting TRBD2. Trimming at V came to 5 bases and at J to 1 base, leaving 5 bases not matched to a gene. Germline V gene sequence: CDR1 SGHVS, CDR2 FNYEAQ. The CDR3 has 14 residues. The CDR3 here is CASSLLAASYEQYF. The CDR3 nucleotides are TGTGCCAGCAGCCTCCTAGCGGCTTCCTACGAGCAGTACTTC.